The 28 T cell receptor beta chains below come from one sample, sequenced in a study of T cells after yellow fever vaccination. MiXCR, applied by TCRdb to the 5' RACE reads, yields one record per CDR3 protein. Of about 96,000 distinct CDR3 sequences in the sample, roughly 9% are singletons; the top ten hold roughly 17%. The material was CD8+ T cells not binding an NS4B(214-222) dextramer, sorted from PBMCs, obtained around 16 days after the first yellow fever vaccination. These receptor sequences come from a man between 18 and 35 years old who received the YFV17D yellow fever vaccine.

This clonotype showed up just a few times. The rearrangement joins TRBV29-1 to TRBJ2-6, with unresolved D. The V gene's germline CDR1 is SQVTM and CDR2 ANQGSEA. The CDR3 is 17 amino acids. Trimming left V 1 base short and J 0 bases short, with 13 bases between. The CDR3 protein is CSVEAPPTVSGANVLTF. CDR3 bases: TGCAGCGTTGAAGCCCCCCCGACGGTCTCTGGGGCCAACGTCCTGACTTTC.

The chain is built from TRBV4-2 and TRBJ1-1; a possible D gene is TRBD1 (6 bases). This CDR3 is built from 14 residues. The germline V gene has CDR1 LGHNA and CDR2 YNFKEQ. The V and J ends lost 3 bases and 4 bases respectively, with 12 bases between them. CDR3 sequence reads: CASSQTGLGTEAFF. The CDR3 coding sequence is TGTGCCAGCAGCCAGACAGGCCTTGGCACTGAAGCTTTCTTT.

This clonotype occurred a few times. This chain joins TRBV15 and TRBJ1-6; possibly TRBD1 for D (6 bases). The CDR3 contains 15 residues. CDR1 and CDR2 (germline): LNHNV, YYDKDF (reference sequence). With 4 bases removed from V and 7 bases from J, the gap between germline ends came to 14 bases. DNA of the CDR3: TGTGCCACCAGCACTCGGACAGAGATAAATTCACCCCTCCACTTT. Amino acids: CATSTRTEINSPLHF. Looking up the rest from reference TRBV15 and TRBJ1-6 gives the full variable domain: DAMVIQNPRYQVTQFGKPVTLSCSQTLNHNVMYWYQQKSSQAPKLLFHYYDKDFNNEADTPDNFQSRRPNTSFCFLDIRSPGLGDTAMYLCATSTRTEINSPLHFGNGTRLTVT.

Many counts were recorded for this clonotype. The gene calls are TRBV6-5 and TRBJ2-3; maybe TRBD1 (6 bases). Deletions cut 1 base from V and 5 bases from J, with 13 bases between. Germline V lookup: CDR1 MNHEY, CDR2 SVGAGI. The CDR3 extends over 15 amino acids. CDR3 in DNA: TGTGCCAGCAGTTACTACAGGGAAGGGGAAGATACGCAGTATTTT. This translates into CASSYYREGEDTQYF.

This clonotype was counted a few times. V and J are TRBV4-1 and TRBJ1-2; tentative D call: TRBD1 (5 bases). The V gene lost 3 bases and the J gene lost 4 bases, with 15 bases spanning the gap. CDR3 length: 15 residues. Germline V lookup: CDR1 MGHRA, CDR2 YSYEKL. DNA for the CDR3: TGCGCCAGCAGCCAGATAATCCCTAGGGGCTATGGCTACACCTTC. This translates into CASSQIIPRGYGYTF.

This clonotype was detected a few times. The chain carries TRBV7-3 and TRBJ2-2, with D perhaps matching TRBD1 (6 bases). Germline V gene data show CDR1 as SGHTA and CDR2 as FQGTGA. The germline V and J ends were trimmed by 1 base and 6 bases, with 12 bases remaining between them. The CDR3 spans 15 residues. The CDR3, as DNA: TGTGCCAGCAGCTTAAGCATCAGGGGTTCCGGGGAGCTGTTTTTT. Its protein is CASSLSIRGSGELFF. Combining the CDR3 with reference TRBV7-3 and TRBJ2-2 gives the whole variable domain GAGVSQTPSNKVTEKGKYVELRCDPISGHTALYWYRQSLGQGPEFLIYFQGTGAADDSGLPNDRFFAVRPEGSVSTLKIQRTERGDSAVYLCASSLSIRGSGELFFGEGSRLTVL.

This clonotype appeared a few times. V gene TRBV20-1 combines with J gene TRBJ2-1, with 7 nucleotides matching TRBD1. The ends lost 6 bases at V and 0 bases at J; junction bases unmatched: 8. The CDR3 totals 15 residues. Looked up from germline, CDR1 is DFQATT and CDR2 is SNEGSKA (reference sequence). The CDR3 sequence: CSALNRGSSYNEQFF. CDR3 sequence (DNA): TGCAGTGCACTTAACAGGGGCAGCTCCTACAATGAGCAGTTCTTC.

CDR3 in DNA: TGTGCCAGCCAGGGGAGGGTTGGCGGCTACACCTTC. As protein: CASQGRVGGYTF. The chain recombines TRBV7-9 with TRBJ1-2; D is possibly TRBD1 (6 bases). Trimming stripped 8 bases from V and 8 bases from J, with 15 bases between. CDR3 size: 12 residues. From germline, CDR1 is SEHNR and CDR2 FQNEAQ (reference sequence).

This clonotype was recorded a few times. The CDR3: CATDRDSHEQYF. The CDR3 nucleotides read TGTGCCACCGACCGGGACTCGCACGAGCAGTACTTC. J is TRBJ2-7 and V is TRBV6-2 or TRBV6-3, with D perhaps matching TRBD2 (6 bases). The CDR3 sequence is 12 residues long. Germline V gives CDR1 MNHEY, CDR2 SVGEGT. The ends were cut back, 10 bases at V and 5 bases at J, with 15 bases in the middle.

V gene TRBV4-1 combines with J gene TRBJ2-2; 9 bases line up with TRBD2. The CDR3 sequence is 15 residues long. V trimming: 4 bases; J trimming: 4 bases; junction bases outside the gene matches: 4. Looked up from germline, CDR1 is MGHRA and CDR2 is YSYEKL. CDR3: CASSLAGVLTGELFF. The CDR3 DNA sequence: TGCGCCAGCAGCCTAGCGGGGGTCCTCACCGGGGAGCTGTTTTTT.

The rearrangement links TRBV3-1 to TRBJ2-5; no clear D gene. This CDR3 has 13 amino acids. Germline lookup yields CDR1 LGHDT and CDR2 YNNKEL (reference sequence). Trimming took off 0 bases at V and 5 bases at J, with 7 bases between the two ends. The CDR3 coding sequence is TGTGCCAGCAGCCAAGATATATGGGAGACCCAGTACTTC. Translation gives CASSQDIWETQYF.

This clonotype was recorded at least ten times. The chain recombines TRBV5-1 with TRBJ1-4, with D possibly matching TRBD1 (5 bases). The CDR3 sequence is 13 residues long. CDR1 is SGHRS, CDR2 YFSETQ, per germline. Trimming took 4 bases from V and 3 from J, leaving 7 bases between them. The DNA for the CDR3 is TGCGCCAGCAGCGGGGACTCTAATGAAAAACTGTTTTTT. Amino acids: CASSGDSNEKLFF.

This clonotype was detected many times. V gene TRBV12-3 or TRBV12-4 combines with J gene TRBJ2-1, with TRBD2 matching 10 bases. V lost 6 bases to trimming and J lost 5 bases; unmatched junction nucleotides: 7. The CDR3 has 15 amino acids. The CDR3 spells CASRIAGGRHNEQFF. CDR3 nucleotides: TGTGCCAGCAGAATAGCGGGGGGACGTCACAATGAGCAGTTCTTC.

The V gene is TRBV27, the J gene TRBJ2-1; TRBD1 agrees at 9 bases. The germline V gene encodes CDR1 MNHEY and CDR2 SMNVEV (reference sequence). Trimming took 4 bases from V and 2 from J; bases not matched to a gene: 3. There are 15 residues in the CDR3. CDR3 in amino acids: CASSYRDRAYNEQFF. CDR3 in DNA: TGTGCCAGCAGTTACAGGGACAGGGCCTACAATGAGCAGTTCTTC.

The CDR3 region is CASSYLGLASGGASTDTQYF. The CDR3 region has the DNA TGTGCCAGCAGTTACTTGGGCTTGGCTAGCGGGGGGGCTAGCACAGATACGCAGTATTTT. The V call is TRBV6-2 or TRBV6-3, the J call TRBJ2-3; 12 bases line up with TRBD2. CDR1 MNHEY and CDR2 SVGEGT come from the germline V gene. With 1 base clipped from V and 0 bases from J, the junction kept 11 bases outside the gene matches. The CDR3 is 20 residues long.

The V and J genes are TRBV7-8 and TRBJ2-3; 7 positions match TRBD2. CDR3 length: 15 residues. CDR1 is SGHVS, CDR2 FQNEAQ, per germline. After removal of 6 bases from V and 1 base from J, the junction contained 7 bases not matched to a gene. CDR3 DNA: TGTGCCAGCAGTCCCGCGGGGGATCGCACAGATACGCAGTATTTT. This gives the protein CASSPAGDRTDTQYF.

This clonotype was observed a handful of times. The chain uses TRBV5-5 and TRBJ2-2; unclear D gene. The CDR3 has 13 amino acids. The germline V gene has CDR1 SGHKS and CDR2 YYEKEE (reference sequence). Between the trimmed V and J ends, which lost 1 base and 10 bases, there was a span of 11 bases. CDR3 bases: TGTGCCAGCAGCTTGTCGCTCATTACGGAGCTGTTTTTT. Residues: CASSLSLITELFF.

The table lists this clonotype with a few counts. This chain connects TRBV4-3 to TRBJ2-5; no definite D call. The ends were cut back, 0 bases at V and 7 bases at J, with 15 bases in the middle. Germline CDR1 is LGHNA and CDR2 is YSLEER. CDR3 length equals 15 residues. CDR3 sequence: CASSQDLSSSGTQYF. The DNA of the CDR3 is TGCGCCAGCAGCCAAGATTTGTCGTCCTCGGGGACCCAGTACTTC.

This clonotype was seen a handful of times. The chain's CDR3 is CASSPRPPSSGGYNNEQFF. DNA of the CDR3: TGTGCCAGCAGCCCCCGCCCCCCTTCTAGCGGGGGTTACAACAATGAGCAGTTCTTC. The J gene is TRBJ2-1, the V gene TRBV13, with 10 bases identical to TRBD2. The CDR3 loop spans 19 amino acids. Germline lookup yields CDR1 PRHDT and CDR2 FYEKMQ (reference sequence). After removal of 5 bases from V and 5 bases from J, the junction contained 18 bases not matched to a gene.

This clonotype was seen only a few times. The chain uses TRBV7-8 and TRBJ2-1; possibly TRBD2 for D (6 bases). CDR3 length equals 16 residues. Germline V gene lookup returns CDR1 SGHVS and CDR2 FQNEAQ. V lost 5 bases and J 6 bases, leaving 20 bases between the germline ends. CDR3 bases: TGTGCCAGCAGCCGGTTATCTAGCGCGGCAGGCAATGAGCAGTTCTTC. Protein sequence: CASSRLSSAAGNEQFF.

The V gene is TRBV5-1, the J gene TRBJ1-1; no definite D call. Between the trimmed V and J ends, which lost 0 bases and 4 bases, there was a span of 13 bases. Germline V gene sequence: CDR1 SGHRS, CDR2 YFSETQ. The CDR3 is 15 amino acids. The CDR3 loop is CASSLAVGSGTEAFF. The CDR3 bases are TGCGCCAGCAGCTTGGCCGTGGGATCAGGCACTGAAGCTTTCTTT.

The chain employs TRBV7-9 and TRBJ2-3, with D perhaps TRBD1 (5 bases). With 1 base removed from V and 6 bases from J, the gap between germline ends came to 17 bases. CDR1 SEHNR and CDR2 FQNEAQ come from the germline V gene (reference sequence). CDR3 size: 16 residues. The CDR3, as DNA: TGTGCCAGCAGCTTAGTTGGACCCAAGGGGATCGATACGCAGTATTTT. Its protein product is CASSLVGPKGIDTQYF.

This clonotype was seen a few times. As DNA, the CDR3 is TGTGCCAGCAGTTACTTGAATCCAGGGGACGAGCAGTACTTC. Translating it yields CASSYLNPGDEQYF. V and J are TRBV6-5 and TRBJ2-7, with a possible D match to TRBD1 (6 bases). CDR1 and CDR2 (germline): MNHEY, SVGAGI. Between the trimmed V and J ends, which lost 1 base and 5 bases, there was a span of 12 bases. This CDR3 has 14 amino acids.

The rearrangement joins TRBV4-2 to TRBJ2-1; 9 nucleotides align to TRBD2. V lost 8 bases, J lost 5 bases, and 7 bases stayed unmatched. The CDR3 loop spans 14 amino acids. In germline, CDR1 is LGHNA, CDR2 YNFKEQ. The CDR3 here is CASRGGAEHNEQFF. CDR3 sequence (DNA): TGTGCCAGCCGCGGGGGGGCCGAACACAATGAGCAGTTCTTC.

The chain employs TRBV29-1 and TRBJ2-2; D is undetermined. With 2 bases removed from V and 1 base from J, the gap between germline ends came to 5 bases. The germline CDR1 and CDR2 sequences are SQVTM and ANQGSEA. CDR3 size: 13 residues. Here the CDR3 DNA reads TGCAGCGTTGAAACACTGAACACCGGGGAGCTGTTTTTT. This sequence encodes CSVETLNTGELFF.

This clonotype was seen more than once but under ten times. V is TRBV30 and J is TRBJ2-7; 7 bases match TRBD2. The CDR3 is made up of 13 amino acids. Germline V CDR1 and CDR2: GTSNPN, SVGIG (reference sequence). Trimming removed 5 bases from V and 2 bases from J; junction bases left unmatched: 6. The CDR3 loop is CAWGGVSTYEQYF. The CDR3, as DNA: TGTGCCTGGGGGGGGGTGTCCACCTACGAGCAGTACTTC. The entire variable domain, with the rest obtained from reference TRBV30 and TRBJ2-7, is as follows: SQTIHQWPATLVQPVGSPLSLECTVEGTSNPNLYWYRQAAGRGLQLLFYSVGIGQISSEVPQNLSASRPQDRQFILSSKKLLLSDSGFYLCAWGGVSTYEQYFGPGTRLTVT.

A few counts support this clonotype. This chain uses TRBV29-1 with TRBJ1-1; a possible D gene is TRBD1 (5 bases). The CDR3 is 12 residues long. The germline V and J ends were trimmed by 4 bases and 0 bases, with 6 bases remaining between them. Per germline, CDR1 SQVTM and CDR2 ANQGSEA. In nucleotides, the CDR3 is TGCAGCGTTGGACAGATGAACACTGAAGCTTTCTTT. Translation: CSVGQMNTEAFF.

This clonotype came up a few times. The chain is built from TRBV7-2 and TRBJ2-4; 7 positions match TRBD1. The CDR3 is made up of 14 amino acids. The J segment lost 11 bases and the V segment lost 5 bases, leaving 12 bases of the junction unmatched. From germline, CDR1 is SGHTA and CDR2 FQGNSA. Here the CDR3 reads CASSPSVRGQVQYF. CDR3 sequence (DNA): TGTGCCAGCAGCCCCTCTGTGAGGGGGCAGGTTCAGTACTTC.